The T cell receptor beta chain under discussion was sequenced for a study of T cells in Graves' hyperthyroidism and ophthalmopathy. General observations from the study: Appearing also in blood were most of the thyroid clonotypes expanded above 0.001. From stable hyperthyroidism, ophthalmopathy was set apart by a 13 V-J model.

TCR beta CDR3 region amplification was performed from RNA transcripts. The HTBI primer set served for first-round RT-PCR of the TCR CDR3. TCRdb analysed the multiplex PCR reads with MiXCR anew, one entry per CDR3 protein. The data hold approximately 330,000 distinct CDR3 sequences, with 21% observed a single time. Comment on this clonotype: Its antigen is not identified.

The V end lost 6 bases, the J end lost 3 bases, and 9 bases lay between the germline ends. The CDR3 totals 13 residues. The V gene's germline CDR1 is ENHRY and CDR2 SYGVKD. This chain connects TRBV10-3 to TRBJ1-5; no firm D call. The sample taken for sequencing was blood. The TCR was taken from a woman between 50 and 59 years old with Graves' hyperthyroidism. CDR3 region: CAIRDDSNQPQHF. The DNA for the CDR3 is TGTGCCATCAGGGACGACTCCAATCAGCCCCAGCATTTT.